The 3 T cell receptor beta chains below all came from one sample that was sequenced in a study of cytomegalovirus exposure and HLA in healthy donors. Primers for the PCR totalled 60 Vbeta and 13 Jbeta. Profiling relied on immunoSEQ multiplex PCR, and the TCRdb table lists in-frame clones only, not all of them. The table shows about 25,000 clones, with about four fifths occurring only once. Material for sequencing was PBMCs. The source of these receptors is a male donor in good health and CMV-seronegative.

A few counts support this clone. J is TRBJ1-1 and V is TRBV5-1, with TRBD1 identical over 7 bases. Germline lookup yields CDR1 SGHRS and CDR2 YFSETQ. The J segment lost 6 bases and the V segment lost 4 bases, leaving 6 bases of the junction unmatched. This CDR3 spans 13 amino acids. In nucleotides, the CDR3 is TGCGCCAGCAGCAAACAGGGGATAGCTGAAGCTTTCTTT. Amino acid sequence: CASSKQGIAEAFF.

The chain couples TRBV29-1 to TRBJ2-3, with 9 bases aligning to TRBD1. Germline CDR1 and CDR2: SQVTM and ANQGSEA. The junction had 7 bases not matched to a gene; V was cut back by 3 bases and J by 3 bases. The CDR3 runs 15 residues. CDR3 residues: CSVEGDRGVTDTQYF. The CDR3, as DNA: TGCAGCGTTGAGGGAGACAGGGGGGTTACAGATACGCAGTATTTT.

The V gene is TRBV7-3, the J gene TRBJ2-3; no reliable D call. Deletions cut 5 bases from V and 3 bases from J, with 3 bases between. The CDR3 sequence is 11 residues long. CDR1 is SGHTA, CDR2 FQGTGA, per germline. The CDR3, as DNA: TGTGCCAGCAGCCGGACAGATACGCAGTATTTT. Translation: CASSRTDTQYF.